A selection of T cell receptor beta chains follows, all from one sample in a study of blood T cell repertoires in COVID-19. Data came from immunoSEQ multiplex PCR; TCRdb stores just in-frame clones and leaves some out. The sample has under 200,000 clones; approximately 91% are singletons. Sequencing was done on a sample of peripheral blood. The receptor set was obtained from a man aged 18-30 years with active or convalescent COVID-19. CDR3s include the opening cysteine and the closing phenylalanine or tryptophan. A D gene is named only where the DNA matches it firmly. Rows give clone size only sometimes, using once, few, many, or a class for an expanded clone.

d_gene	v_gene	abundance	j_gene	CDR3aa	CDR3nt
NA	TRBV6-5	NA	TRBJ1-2	CASRSDSLRYGYTF	TGTGCCAGCAGATCGGACAGCCTGCGGTATGGCTACACCTTC
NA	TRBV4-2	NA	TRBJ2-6	CASSQDRGGSGANVLTF	TGTGCCAGCAGCCAAGATCGAGGGGGATCTGGGGCCAACGTCCTGACTTTC
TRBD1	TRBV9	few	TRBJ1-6	CASSRGTGYNSPLHF	TGTGCCAGCAGCAGAGGGACAGGTTATAATTCACCCCTCCACTTT
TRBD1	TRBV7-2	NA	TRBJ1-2	CASSPRQGDNYGYTF	TGTGCCAGCAGCCCAAGACAGGGGGACAACTATGGCTACACCTTC
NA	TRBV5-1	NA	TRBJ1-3	CASSSGTTGNTIYF	TGCGCCAGCAGCTCCGGGACAACTGGAAACACCATATATTTT
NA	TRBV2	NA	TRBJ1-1	CASSWAGRPADTEAFF	TGTGCCAGCAGTTGGGCAGGCAGGCCGGCCGACACTGAAGCTTTCTTT
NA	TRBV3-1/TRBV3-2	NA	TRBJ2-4	CASSPLAGAGNIQYF	TGTGCCAGCAGCCCCCTCGCAGGGGCGGGAAACATTCAGTACTTC
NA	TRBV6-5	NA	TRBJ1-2	CASSLQGQPLYGYTF	TGTGCCAGCAGTCTGCAGGGACAACCTCTTTATGGCTACACCTTC
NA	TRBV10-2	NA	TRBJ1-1	CASSDRGNTEAFF	TGCGCCAGCAGTGACAGGGGGAACACTGAAGCTTTCTTT
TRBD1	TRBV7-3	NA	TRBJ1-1	CASSPRTGGNTEAFF	TGTGCCAGCAGCCCGAGGACAGGGGGCAACACTGAAGCTTTCTTT
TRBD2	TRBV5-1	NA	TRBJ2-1	CASRPGRETYNEQFF	TGCGCCAGCCGCCCGGGGCGGGAGACCTACAATGAGCAGTTCTTC
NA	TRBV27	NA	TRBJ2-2	CASTYYGGIGLTGELFF	TGTGCCAGCACCTACTATGGGGGGATAGGTCTCACCGGGGAGCTGTTTTTT
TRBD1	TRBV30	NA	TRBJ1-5	CAWSTGVGGQPQHF	TGTGCCTGGAGTACAGGGGTAGGGGGTCAGCCCCAGCATTTT
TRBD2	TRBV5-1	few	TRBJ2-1	CASSSTSGSVEQFF	TGCGCCAGCAGCTCGACTAGCGGGAGTGTTGAGCAGTTCTTC
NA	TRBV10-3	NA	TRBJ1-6	CAISESFGGTNSPLHF	TGTGCCATCAGTGAGTCGTTTGGGGGGACCAATTCACCCCTCCACTTT
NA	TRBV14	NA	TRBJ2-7	CASSQEYTTPPTYEQYF	TGTGCCAGCAGCCAAGAATATACGACTCCCCCAACCTACGAGCAGTACTTC
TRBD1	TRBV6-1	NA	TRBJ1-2	CASSEGTGGFYDYGYTF	TGTGCCAGCAGTGAAGGGACAGGGGGCTTCTACGACTATGGCTACACCTTC
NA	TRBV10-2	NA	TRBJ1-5	CASRQGTGNQPQHF	TGCGCCAGCAGACAGGGAACCGGCAATCAGCCCCAGCATTTT
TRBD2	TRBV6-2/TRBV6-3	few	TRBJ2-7	CASSSRLAGLYEQYF	TGTGCCAGCAGTTCGCGACTAGCGGGACTGTACGAGCAGTACTTC
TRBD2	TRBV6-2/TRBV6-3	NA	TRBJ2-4	CASSKGLAEVAKNIQYF	TGTGCCAGCAGTAAAGGACTAGCGGAGGTAGCCAAAAACATTCAGTACTTC
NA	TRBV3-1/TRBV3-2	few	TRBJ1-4	CASSQTVGTGNIF	NA
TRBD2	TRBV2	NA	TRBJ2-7	CASSSERGAREQYF	TGTGCCAGCAGTTCGGAGCGGGGGGCGCGGGAGCAGTACTTC
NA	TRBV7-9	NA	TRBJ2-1	CASSLSGGSYNEQFF	TGTGCCAGCAGCTTATCCGGCGGCTCCTACAATGAGCAGTTCTTC